This is a list of T cell receptor beta chains from one sample in a study of T cell repertoires in cytomegalovirus infection. Each CDR3 protein gets one entry after TCRdb re-called the reads with MiXCR. The data show more than 500,000 distinct CDR3 sequences, with approximately 17% seen just once and around 25% held by the top ten. The sequencing sample was made of CD8+ T cells from PBMCs. The receptors here all came from a human donor in good health (CMV status not recorded). Some clones in this sample may be carry-over from other donors' samples. Each CDR3 is given with its conserved first and last residue. The D gene is left open where the match is weak. Rows may omit the clone size; those that give it use once, few, many or a size class.

v_gene	j_gene	abundance	d_gene	CDR3aa	CDR3nt
TRBV27	TRBJ1-2	.	.	CASSLFRGHYGYTF	TGTGCCAGCAGTTTATTCCGGGGACACTATGGCTACACCTTC
TRBV9	TRBJ2-2	few	TRBD2	CASSARLAGYGGELFF	TGTGCCAGCAGCGCCAGACTAGCGGGGTACGGCGGGGAGCTGTTTTTT
TRBV11-2	TRBJ2-7	.	.	CASSSPPARVYEQYF	TGTGCCAGCAGCTCCCCCCCCGCTCGGGTCTACGAGCAGTACTTC
TRBV19	TRBJ2-3	.	TRBD2	CASRLTSGRTDTQYF	TGTGCCAGTAGATTGACTAGCGGGAGGACAGATACGCAGTATTTT
TRBV9	TRBJ2-2	.	.	CASTIRDFPTGELFF	TGTGCCAGCACCATCAGGGACTTCCCCACCGGGGAGCTGTTTTTT
TRBV28	TRBJ2-1	.	TRBD2	CASTSGDSYNEQFF	TGTGCCAGCACTAGCGGGGACTCCTACAATGAGCAGTTCTTC
TRBV7-4	TRBJ1-2	.	TRBD1	CASSLGGSGGDGYTF	TGTGCCAGCAGCTTAGGGGGGTCAGGGGGCGATGGCTACACCTTC
TRBV7-8	TRBJ1-2	.	.	CASSLVRLTYGYTF	TGTGCCAGCAGCTTAGTCAGGTTGACCTATGGCTACACCTTC
TRBV11-1	TRBJ2-1	many	.	CASSSTGSYNEQFF	TGTGCCAGCAGCTCGACAGGCTCCTACAATGAGCAGTTCTTC
TRBV2	TRBJ2-3	.	.	CASIGRRDTQYF	TGTGCCAGCATCGGACGGCGAGATACGCAGTATTTT
TRBV7-9	TRBJ2-7	many	.	CASSSWEDNSYEQYF	TGTGCCAGCAGCTCCTGGGAAGACAACTCCTACGAGCAGTACTTC
TRBV4-1	TRBJ2-1	few	TRBD1	CASSDRTGNEQFF	TGCGCCAGCAGCGATCGGACAGGGAACGAGCAGTTCTTC
TRBV4-2	TRBJ2-3	many	.	CASSLVPDSSTDTQYF	TGTGCCAGCAGCCTGGTGCCAGACTCTAGCACAGATACGCAGTATTTT
TRBV20-1	TRBJ2-3	.	.	CSATPFRGEKADTQYF	TGCAGTGCTACCCCGTTCAGGGGGGAGAAGGCAGATACGCAGTATTTT
TRBV10-3	TRBJ2-4	.	.	CAISEEKNVQYF	TGTGCCATCAGTGAAGAGAAAAACGTTCAGTACTTC
TRBV2	TRBJ1-2	.	.	CASSDGRVYGYTF	TGTGCCAGCAGTGATGGCAGGGTCTATGGCTACACCTTC
TRBV5-8	TRBJ1-2	.	.	CASSAYVGHYGYTF	TGTGCCAGCAGCGCGTATGTGGGGCACTATGGCTACACCTTC
TRBV5-1	TRBJ2-5	.	.	CASNFGETQYF	TGCGCCAGCAACTTCGGAGAGACCCAGTACTTC
TRBV5-1	TRBJ2-1	.	.	CASSLLSGIKGSDEQFF	TGCGCCAGCAGCTTGTTGTCGGGGATAAAAGGGAGCGATGAGCAGTTCTTC
TRBV27	TRBJ1-4	.	.	CASSPVPSPVELFF	TGTGCCAGCAGTCCCGTCCCGAGCCCAGTGGAACTGTTTTTT
TRBV7-6	TRBJ1-4	many	TRBD1	CASSLGTGGFEKLFF	TGTGCCAGCAGCTTAGGGACAGGGGGCTTCGAAAAACTGTTTTTT
TRBV7-6	TRBJ2-3	many	.	CASSHRAGRSTDTQYF	TGTGCCAGCAGCCATCGGGCGGGACGTTCCACAGATACGCAGTATTTT